The clone carrying this T cell receptor (beta chain) was seen only once. V dropped 4 bases and J dropped 7; count of bases not matched to a gene: 2. The germline V gene encodes CDR1 LNHDA and CDR2 SQIVND (reference sequence). The CDR3 totals 14 residues. This entry comes from a study of blood T cell repertoires in COVID-19. Study details: Samples came from the United States, Italy and Spain, spanning acute and convalescent COVID-19.

The authors' processing: Amplification of reference gene primers was used by the study to estimate nucleated cell counts. Repertoires were generated with immunoSEQ multiplex PCR, while TCRdb's copy carries only in-frame clones and drops some. For V, J and clone size, that table is used; D and trimming come from the DNA. The table lists under 250,000 clones, about 89% of them singletons. The sequence was collected from a man aged 55 to 70 who had recovered from COVID-19. The chain is built from TRBV19 and TRBJ1-6; 9 bases fit TRBD1. The source material was peripheral blood. CDR3 protein: CASSTDRGNSPLHF. CDR3 DNA sequence: TGTGCCAGTAGTACCGACAGGGGGAATTCACCCCTCCACTTT.